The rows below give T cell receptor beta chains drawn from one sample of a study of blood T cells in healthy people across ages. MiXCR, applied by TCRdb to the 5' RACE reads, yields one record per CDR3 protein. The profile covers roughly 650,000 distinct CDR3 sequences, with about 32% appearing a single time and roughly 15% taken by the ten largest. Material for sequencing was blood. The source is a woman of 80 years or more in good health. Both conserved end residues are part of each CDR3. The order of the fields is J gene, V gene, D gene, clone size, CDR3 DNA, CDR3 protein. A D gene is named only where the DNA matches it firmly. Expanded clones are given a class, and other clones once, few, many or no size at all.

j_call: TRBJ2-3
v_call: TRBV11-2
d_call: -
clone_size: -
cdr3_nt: TGTGCCAGCAGCTTACTTGGATTCACGCAGTATTTT
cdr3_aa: CASSLLGFTQYF

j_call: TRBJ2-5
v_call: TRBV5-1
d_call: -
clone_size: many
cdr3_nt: TGCGCCAGCTACCGCGGGTCGGCCTCAGAGACCCAGTACTTC
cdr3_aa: CASYRGSASETQYF

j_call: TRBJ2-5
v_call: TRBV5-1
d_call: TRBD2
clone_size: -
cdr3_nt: TGCGCCAGCAGCTTGAGTCTTAGCGGGTCTAAAGAGACCCAGTACTTC
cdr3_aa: CASSLSLSGSKETQYF

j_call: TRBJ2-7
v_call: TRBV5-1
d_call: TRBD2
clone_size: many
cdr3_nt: TGCGCCAGCAGCTTAGACATGACTAGCGGGGGAACCTACGAGCAGTACTTC
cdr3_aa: CASSLDMTSGGTYEQYF

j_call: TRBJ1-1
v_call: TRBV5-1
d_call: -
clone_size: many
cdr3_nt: TGCGCCAGCAGCTTGACAGGAGTGATGAACACTGAAGCTTTCTTT
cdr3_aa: CASSLTGVMNTEAFF

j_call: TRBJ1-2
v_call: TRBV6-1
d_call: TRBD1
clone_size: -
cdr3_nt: TGTGCCAGCAGATCCACAGGGGTGCGTTACGACTACACCTTC
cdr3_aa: CASRSTGVRYDYTF

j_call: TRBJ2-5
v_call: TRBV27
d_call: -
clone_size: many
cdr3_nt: TGTGCCAGCAGTTTTGAGACCCAGTACTTC
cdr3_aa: CASSFETQYF

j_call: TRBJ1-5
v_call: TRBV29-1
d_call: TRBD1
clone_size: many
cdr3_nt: TGCAGCGTCTCCGGACAGGGGGCAAGTCAGCCCCAGCATTTT
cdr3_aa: CSVSGQGASQPQHF

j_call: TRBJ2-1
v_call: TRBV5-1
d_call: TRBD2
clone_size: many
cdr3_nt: TGCGCCAGCAGGATGGGACTAGCGGGGGGCCCAAGGGTCGATGAGCAGTTCTTC
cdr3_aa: CASRMGLAGGPRVDEQFF

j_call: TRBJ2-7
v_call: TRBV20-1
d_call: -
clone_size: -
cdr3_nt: TGCAGTGCTAGAGTCAGCAAGGGGAGCTCCTACAATGAGCAGTACTTC
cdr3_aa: CSARVSKGSSYNEQYF

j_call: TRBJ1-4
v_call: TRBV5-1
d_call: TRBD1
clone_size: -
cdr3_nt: TGCGCCAGCAGCCCCGACAGGGTGGAAGAAAAACTGTTTTTT
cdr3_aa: CASSPDRVEEKLFF

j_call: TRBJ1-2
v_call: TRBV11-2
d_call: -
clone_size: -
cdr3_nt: TGTGCCAGCAGCTTAAGGGCAGGGGCCCAGGGGAACTATGGCTACACCTTC
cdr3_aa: CASSLRAGAQGNYGYTF

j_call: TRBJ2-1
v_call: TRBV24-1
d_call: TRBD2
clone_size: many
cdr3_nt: TGTGCCACCAGTGATTCTTCCGGGACTAGCAACGATGAGCAGTTCTTC
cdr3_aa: CATSDSSGTSNDEQFF

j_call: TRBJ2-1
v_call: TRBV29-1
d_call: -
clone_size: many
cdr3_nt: TGCAGCGTATTGAGTACGCGCTCCTACAATGAGCAGTTCTTC
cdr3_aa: CSVLSTRSYNEQFF

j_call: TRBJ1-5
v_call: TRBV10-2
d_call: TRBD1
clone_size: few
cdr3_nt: TGCGCCAGCAGAGAGGGGACAGGGGCTCAGCCCCAGCATTTT
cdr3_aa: CASREGTGAQPQHF

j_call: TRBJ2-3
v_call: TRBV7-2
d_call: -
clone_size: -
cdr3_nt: TGTGCCAGCAGCCCTTTTCCTTCACGCACAGATACGCAGTATTTT
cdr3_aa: CASSPFPSRTDTQYF

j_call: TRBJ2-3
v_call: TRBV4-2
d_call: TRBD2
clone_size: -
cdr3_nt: TGTGCCAGCAGCTTCCGGACTAGCGGGGGGACTAACACAGATACGCAGTATTTT
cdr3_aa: CASSFRTSGGTNTDTQYF

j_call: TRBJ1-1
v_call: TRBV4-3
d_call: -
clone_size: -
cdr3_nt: TGCGCCAGCAGCCAAGTGGCAGCGAACACTGAAGCTTTCTTT
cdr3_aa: CASSQVAANTEAFF

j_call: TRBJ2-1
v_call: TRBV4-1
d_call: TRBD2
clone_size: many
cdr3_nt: TGCGCCAGCAGCCAAGTCCAGCGGGGGTCCTACAATGAGCAGTTCTTC
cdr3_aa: CASSQVQRGSYNEQFF

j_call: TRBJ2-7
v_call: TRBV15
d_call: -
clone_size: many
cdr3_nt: TGTGCCACCAGCAGAGATAGGCGGGCGGGCGAGCAGTACTTC
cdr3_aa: CATSRDRRAGEQYF

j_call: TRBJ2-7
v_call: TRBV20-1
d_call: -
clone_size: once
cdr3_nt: TGCAGTGCTAGAGGGATGGGGGACTCCTACGAGCAGTACTTC
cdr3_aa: CSARGMGDSYEQYF

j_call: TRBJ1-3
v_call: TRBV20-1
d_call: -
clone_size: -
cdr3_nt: TGCAGTGCTACCCGGGACGGAGGCTCTGGAAACACCATATATTTT
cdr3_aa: CSATRDGGSGNTIYF

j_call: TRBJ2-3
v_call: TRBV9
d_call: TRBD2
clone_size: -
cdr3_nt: TGTGCCAGCAGCGCCCACCGGGGGGGCCAGGGAGATATGCAGTATTTT
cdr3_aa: CASSAHRGGQGDMQYF

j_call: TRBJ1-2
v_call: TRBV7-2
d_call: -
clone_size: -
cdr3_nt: TGTGCCGGCAGCTTATCACAGGGCAGAGTCTATGGCTACACCTTC
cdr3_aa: CAGSLSQGRVYGYTF

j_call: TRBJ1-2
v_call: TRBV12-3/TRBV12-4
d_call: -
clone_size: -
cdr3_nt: TGTGCCAGCAGTTTCGGGGGGGTTGACTACACCTTC
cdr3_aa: CASSFGGVDYTF

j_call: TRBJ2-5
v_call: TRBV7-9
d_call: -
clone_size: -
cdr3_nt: TGTGCCAGCAGCTTAGTAGCAGGGTCTTTCCAAGAGACCCAGTACTTC
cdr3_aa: CASSLVAGSFQETQYF

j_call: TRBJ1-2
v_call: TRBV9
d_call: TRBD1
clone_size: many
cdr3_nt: TGTGCCAGCAGTCGGACAGGGACTACTAACTATGGCTACACCTTC
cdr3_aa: CASSRTGTTNYGYTF

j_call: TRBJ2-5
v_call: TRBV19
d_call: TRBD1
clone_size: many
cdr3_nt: TGTGCCAGTAGCCCCCTGGGGACAGGGACGGAGACCCAGTACTTC
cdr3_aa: CASSPLGTGTETQYF

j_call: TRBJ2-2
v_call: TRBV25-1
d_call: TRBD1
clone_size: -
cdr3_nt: TGTGCCAGCAGAAACAGGGGCGACACCGGGGAGCTGTTTTTT
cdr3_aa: CASRNRGDTGELFF

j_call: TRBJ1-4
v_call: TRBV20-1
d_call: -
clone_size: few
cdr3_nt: TGCAGTGCTAGCGGTGGGGGGTTTAATGAAAAACTGTTTTTT
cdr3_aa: CSASGGGFNEKLFF

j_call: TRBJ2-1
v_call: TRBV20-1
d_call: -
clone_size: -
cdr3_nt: TGCAGTGCTACCCGGGGAGCTTCGGAGGCCTACAATGAGCAGTTCTTC
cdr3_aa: CSATRGASEAYNEQFF

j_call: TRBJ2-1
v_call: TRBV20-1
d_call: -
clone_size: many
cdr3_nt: TGCAGTGCTAGAGCACCAAGGGGGGGCCTCTGGAATGAGCAGTTCTTC
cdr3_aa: CSARAPRGGLWNEQFF

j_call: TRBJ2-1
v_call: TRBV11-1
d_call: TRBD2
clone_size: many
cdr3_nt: TGTGCCAGCAGCGACCCACGGCAGCGGGGGACCAACAATGAGCAGTTCTTC
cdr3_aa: CASSDPRQRGTNNEQFF

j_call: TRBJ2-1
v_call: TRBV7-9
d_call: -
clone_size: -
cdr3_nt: TGTGCCAGCACCAGTGCGGGGAGCTCCTACAATGAGCAGTTCTTC
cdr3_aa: CASTSAGSSYNEQFF

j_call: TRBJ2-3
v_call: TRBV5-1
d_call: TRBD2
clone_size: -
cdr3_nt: TGCGCCAGCAGCTTGCTTGATAGCGGGGCCCTGGGCACAGATACGCAGTATTTT
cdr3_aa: CASSLLDSGALGTDTQYF

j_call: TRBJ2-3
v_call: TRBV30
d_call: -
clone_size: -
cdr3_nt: TGTGCCTGGAGTGCAGGGGCGGATACGCAGTATTTT
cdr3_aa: CAWSAGADTQYF

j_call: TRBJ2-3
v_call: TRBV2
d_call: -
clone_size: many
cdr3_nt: TGTGCCAGCAGTTACCGGGGACTCCCCACAGATACGCAGTATTTT
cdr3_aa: CASSYRGLPTDTQYF